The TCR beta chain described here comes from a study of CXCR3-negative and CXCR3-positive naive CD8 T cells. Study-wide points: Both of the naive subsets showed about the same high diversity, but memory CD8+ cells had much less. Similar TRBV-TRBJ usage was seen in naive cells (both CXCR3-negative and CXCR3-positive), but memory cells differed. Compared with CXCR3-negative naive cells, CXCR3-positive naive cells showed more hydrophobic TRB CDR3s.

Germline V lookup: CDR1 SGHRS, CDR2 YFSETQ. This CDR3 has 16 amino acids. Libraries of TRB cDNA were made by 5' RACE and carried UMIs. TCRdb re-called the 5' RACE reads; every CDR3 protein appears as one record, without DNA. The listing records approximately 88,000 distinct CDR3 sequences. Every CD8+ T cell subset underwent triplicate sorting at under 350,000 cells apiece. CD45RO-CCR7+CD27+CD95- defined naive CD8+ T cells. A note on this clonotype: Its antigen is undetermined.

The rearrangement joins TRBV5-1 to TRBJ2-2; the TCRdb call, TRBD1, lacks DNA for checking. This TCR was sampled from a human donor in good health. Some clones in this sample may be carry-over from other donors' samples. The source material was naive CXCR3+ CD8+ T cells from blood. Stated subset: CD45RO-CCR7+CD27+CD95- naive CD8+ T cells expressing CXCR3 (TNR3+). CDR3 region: CASSSSGTVNTGELFF.